A selection of T cell receptor beta chains follows, all from one sample in a study of beta chain features in type 1 diabetes. Sequencing was performed with immunoSEQ multiplex PCR; in TCRdb, only in-frame clones are kept and a portion is missing. The data contain over 300,000 clones, around 8.5% of them seen just once; the ten biggest clones take up roughly 1%. The sample consisted of central memory CD4+ T cells from blood. Receptor source: a man in his thirties or forties with type 1 diabetes. The CDR3 runs from the conserved cysteine through the conserved F or W. A D gene is named only where the DNA matches it firmly. A row's size may be missing; if present it is once, few, many or a size class.

v_gene,len,abundance,j_gene,d_gene,CDR3nt,CDR3aa
TRBV15,16,.,TRBJ1-5,TRBD1,TGTGCCACCAGCAGAGGGGACAGCCATAGCAATCAGCCCCAGCATTTT,CATSRGDSHSNQPQHF
TRBV23-1,11,many,TRBJ2-1,.,TGCGCCAGCAGTCAAGTAAATGAGCAGTTCTTC,CASSQVNEQFF
TRBV18,14,.,TRBJ2-7,.,TGTGCCAGCTCTCCCTCCGGGACCAGTGCCGAGCAGTACTTC,CASSPSGTSAEQYF
TRBV4-3,15,few,TRBJ1-5,.,TGCGCCAGCAGCCCGGGAGTCAACCGCAATCAGCCCCAGCATTTT,CASSPGVNRNQPQHF
TRBV9,15,.,TRBJ1-2,.,TGTGCCAGCAGCGTAGGTGGGACACCCATGGAGGGCTACACCTTC,CASSVGGTPMEGYTF
TRBV7-2,14,few,TRBJ2-3,.,TGTGCCAGCAGCCCCCCGGTGGGGGTGGATACGCAGTATTTT,CASSPPVGVDTQYF
TRBV9,16,few,TRBJ2-3,TRBD2,TGTGCCAGCAGCGTAGGGCGGGGGGCGCAGCAAGATACGCAGTATTTT,CASSVGRGAQQDTQYF
TRBV7-2,12,.,TRBJ1-4,TRBD1,TGTGCCAGCAGCTCACAGGGGAGAGAACTGTTTTTT,CASSSQGRELFF
TRBV6-7,16,.,TRBJ1-4,.,TGTGCCAGCAGTTACTCGCAAAAAGCGGCTAATGAAAAACTGTTTTTT,CASSYSQKAANEKLFF
TRBV4-3,16,few,TRBJ2-2,.,TGCGCCAGCAGCCAAGATCCCGACGAAAGGCCCGGGGAGCTGTTTTTT,CASSQDPDERPGELFF
TRBV2,13,.,TRBJ1-6,.,TGTGCCGGGATGGTGAGCCATAATTCACCCCTCCACTTT,CAGMVSHNSPLHF
TRBV6-1,15,few,TRBJ1-1,.,TGTGCCAGCAGTGTCCCGGGACGGCAGAACACTGAAGCTTTCTTT,CASSVPGRQNTEAFF
TRBV29-1,13,.,TRBJ1-5,TRBD1,TGCAGCGTTGAAGGACAGGCAGGGGGGCCCCAGCATTTT,CSVEGQAGGPQHF
TRBV6-6,14,.,TRBJ2-7,.,TGTGCCAGCAGTCCGGGGCAGGACTCCTACGAGCAGTACTTC,CASSPGQDSYEQYF
TRBV30,13,few,TRBJ1-1,.,TGTGCCTGGAGTAGGGACACCAACACTGAAGCTTTCTTT,CAWSRDTNTEAFF
TRBV28,12,.,TRBJ1-2,.,TGTGCCAGCTCCACCGCGGTCTATGGCTACACCTTC,CASSTAVYGYTF
TRBV27,17,many,TRBJ2-3,.,TGTGCCAGCAGTTTAAGGCTAGGAGACGGTGGGACAGATACGCAGTATTTT,CASSLRLGDGGTDTQYF
TRBV28,12,few,TRBJ1-1,.,TGTGCCAGCAGAGACAAGAACACTGAAGCTTTCTTT,CASRDKNTEAFF
TRBV9,15,many,TRBJ1-5,TRBD1,TGTGCCAGCAGCGAGGGGGCAGGGGGCGGTCAGCCCCAGCATTTT,CASSEGAGGGQPQHF
TRBV5-8,14,few,TRBJ1-2,.,TGTGCCAGCAGCCCACAGGGTATCTCCTATGGCTACACCTTC,CASSPQGISYGYTF
TRBV7-2,16,few,TRBJ2-1,TRBD2,TGTGCCAGCAGCAAGAGGGCTAGCGGGTCCTACAATGAGCAGTTCTTC,CASSKRASGSYNEQFF
TRBV7-2,14,.,TRBJ1-2,.,TGTGCCAGCAGTCCGGCGGGGGATAACTATGGCTACACCTTC,CASSPAGDNYGYTF
TRBV6-5,11,.,TRBJ2-4,.,TGTGCCAGCGGAGCCAAAAACATTCAGTACTTC,CASGAKNIQYF
TRBV4-3,13,.,TRBJ1-2,.,TGCGCCAGCAGCCAAGCCAGGAACTATGGCTACACCTTC,CASSQARNYGYTF
TRBV5-1,14,.,TRBJ1-1,.,TGCGCCAGCAGCTTGAGTCGAGAGTACACTGAAGCTTTCTTT,CASSLSREYTEAFF
TRBV27,16,few,TRBJ1-5,.,TGTGCCAGCAGTTTATCGGATATTATGGGCAATCAGCCCCAGCATTTT,CASSLSDIMGNQPQHF
TRBV6-6,13,.,TRBJ1-5,TRBD1,TGTGCCAGCGTAGTAGGGACAGATCAGCCCCAGCATTTT,CASVVGTDQPQHF
TRBV6-6,16,once,TRBJ1-6,TRBD1,TGTGCCAGCAGTTCTAGAGGACAGGGTGGTAGTTCACCCCTCCACTTT,CASSSRGQGGSSPLHF
TRBV7-9,12,.,TRBJ2-7,.,TGTGCCAGCTCTGGGGCCGCCCACGAGCAGTACTTC,CASSGAAHEQYF
TRBV7-2,14,few,TRBJ2-2,.,TGTGCCAGCAGCTTAGAGGGGAGATCCGGGGAGCTGTTTTTT,CASSLEGRSGELFF
TRBV18,13,few,TRBJ2-3,.,TGTGCCAGCTCACCAGCGGGGTCAGATACGCAGTATTTT,CASSPAGSDTQYF
TRBV6-1,13,.,TRBJ1-5,TRBD1,TGTGCCTCCGAGGGGGACAGGGCCCAGCCCCAGCATTTT,CASEGDRAQPQHF
TRBV15,16,few,TRBJ1-4,.,TGTGCCACCAGCAGAGATTGGGGGCAGGGAGGTGAAAAACTGTTTTTT,CATSRDWGQGGEKLFF
TRBV7-9,14,.,TRBJ2-3,TRBD2,TGTGCCAGCAGCTTCGGGGGGGCGTCGGATACGCAGTATTTT,CASSFGGASDTQYF
TRBV18,14,.,TRBJ1-2,.,TGTGCCAGCTCACCACTGGACGCAAACTATGGCTACACCTTC,CASSPLDANYGYTF
TRBV6-5,12,.,TRBJ2-5,.,TGTGCCAGCAGTTACCCCGAAGAGACCCAGTACTTC,CASSYPEETQYF